This TCR beta chain was sequenced for a study of cytomegalovirus exposure and HLA in healthy donors listed by TCRdb under 2017. Turning to the overall study: According to a later analysis, the roughly 130 validation repertoires were produced on the same platform as the 700 or so repertoires of the first cohort. The study aimed to test whether signatures of past pathogen exposure could be identified by cataloging public T cell receptors. To predict cytomegalovirus infection status, the study brought together high-throughput TCR immunosequencing, statistical association of individual TCRs with disease status, and machine learning. Besides the first cohort of roughly 640 subjects, a separate validation cohort made up of 90 to 150 different subjects was used. General study outcomes and caveats: The validation cohort had no HLA typing available for a later analysis, so co-occurrence within that cohort was assessed over all 120 or so repertoires. The classifier was reported to diagnose cytomegalovirus status with high specificity and sensitivity in both the original cohort and the validation cohort. In the study, 164 TCR beta chains were listed as associated with cytomegalovirus. Most TCR sequences were seen in very few donors, while some public TCRs were found in many individuals. In a later analysis, TCRs clustered in the first cohort were found to also tend to co-occur in the 100 to 150 validation repertoires, with 94% of cluster scores above 0. In vitro tests confirmed that a few of the cytomegalovirus-associated TCR beta chains recognize cytomegalovirus antigens. The authors suggested that the approach could potentially be extended to other disease states and immunological phenotypes.

The receptor library was made with the immunoSEQ multiplex PCR assay. Turning to the authors' computational methods: To diagnose cytomegalovirus status from the catalog of TCR beta chain sequences, a statistical classification framework was built. TCRdb's version of the immuneACCESS table is confined to in-frame rearrangements and falls short of the full clone set. An unresolved V gene accounts for under half of the shortfall where checked; the remainder is of unknown origin. That table gives V, J and clone size, and the DNA gave D and trimming. This sample has about 130,000 clones in its table, and around 86% of those were observed once. The biggest ten clones account for roughly 2% of the sample. CDR1 and CDR2 are drawn from the germline V gene: SGHVS, FNYEAQ. The germline ends are 17 bases apart after V is trimmed by 6 bases and J by 5 bases. The CDR3 spans 14 residues, from the cysteine through the phenylalanine. CDR3 DNA is the only sequence kept; it has 42 bases, read in frame from the first base.

The donors were included in the validation cohort of some 120 subjects, a group kept apart from the approximately 700-subject first cohort. A note on this clone: The antigen this receptor binds is unknown. Base quality data are lacking; no much larger clone is found one base away.

The rearrangement joined TRBV7-6 to TRBJ2-7; a weak D assignment points to TRBD1 (6 bases agree). This sequence originates from a woman aged 18-30 years in good health and CMV-seronegative. The sequencing input was PBMCs. The nucleotide sequence is TGTGCCAGCAGTCCACAGGGTGGCGCGGACGAGCAGTACTTC. Its amino acids are CASSPQGGADEQYF.